Each of the 8 T cell receptor beta chains below was sequenced from the same sample in a study of human T cells and chemical hapten exposure. TCRdb reprocessed the RACE reads via MiXCR and lists one record per CDR3 protein. The data show under 300,000 distinct CDR3 sequences, 7.5% to 9% seen once. Time point in this sample: pre-sensitization, week 0. As for treatment: therapeutic diphenylcyclopropenone sensitization with weekly scalp DPC. This specimen was whole blood, taken in connection with sensitization to the hapten diphenylcyclopropenone (DPC). These receptors came from a woman aged 40 to 50 with alopecia areata. Some clones in this sample may be carry-over from other donors' samples.

The table lists this clonotype with a few counts. V and J are TRBV10-3 and TRBJ2-3; 8 bases line up with TRBD2. The V gene's germline CDR1 is ENHRY and CDR2 SYGVKD. The length of the CDR3 is 14 residues. With V trimmed by 8 bases and J by 0 bases, 4 bases remained unmatched. The DNA of the CDR3 is TGTGCCATCGGGCTAGCGGGTAGCACAGATACGCAGTATTTT. Protein product: CAIGLAGSTDTQYF.

This clonotype has only one observation. The rearrangement uses TRBV20-1 and TRBJ2-2; D unclear. The CDR3 length is 14 residues. V was shortened by 6 bases and J by 7 bases, with 18 bases between the two germline ends. Looked up from germline, CDR1 is DFQATT and CDR2 is SNEGSKA (reference sequence). CDR3 in amino acids: CSALIGSTVGELFF. The CDR3 DNA reads TGCAGTGCCCTTATCGGCTCTACTGTCGGGGAGCTGTTTTTT.

This clonotype was seen ten or more times. This chain connects TRBV7-2 to TRBJ1-5; 7 nucleotides match TRBD1. Per the germline V gene, CDR1 is SGHTA and CDR2 is FQGNSA. V dropped 4 bases and J dropped 2; count of bases not matched to a gene: 5. The CDR3 has 15 amino acids. The CDR3 here is CASSSRQGGNQPQHF. CDR3 DNA: TGTGCCAGCAGCTCCCGACAGGGTGGCAATCAGCCCCAGCATTTT.

This clonotype was seen more than once but under ten times. The CDR3 spells CASTWDSLNQPQHF. The CDR3 bases are TGTGCCAGTACCTGGGACAGCCTAAATCAGCCCCAGCATTTT. This chain uses TRBV19 with TRBJ1-5; 7 bases are a match to TRBD1. In germline, CDR1 is LNHDA, CDR2 SQIVND (reference sequence). CDR3 size: 14 residues. Unmatched junction bases numbered 7, after V lost 7 bases and J lost 4 bases.

This chain links TRBV6-2 or TRBV6-3 with TRBJ2-2; 8 nucleotides agree with TRBD2. Germline CDR1 is MNHEY and CDR2 is SVGEGT. This CDR3 has 16 residues. The V gene end was trimmed by 6 bases and the J gene end by 5 bases; junction bases not matched to a gene: 11. CDR3 amino acids: CASSYTPGGLTGELFF. CDR3 DNA sequence: TGTGCCAGCAGCTACACCCCGGGAGGGCTAACCGGGGAGCTGTTTTTT.

This clonotype was seen at least ten times. This chain connects TRBV7-8 to TRBJ2-1; D unclear. Trimming pared 5 bases from V and 7 bases from J, leaving 12 bases between. This CDR3 has 13 residues. CDR1 and CDR2 from the germline V gene are SGHVS and FQNEAQ. The CDR3 spells CASSTGRVNEQFF. CDR3 sequence (DNA): TGTGCCAGCAGCACCGGACGAGTTAATGAGCAGTTCTTC.

This clonotype has only a few counts. This chain links TRBV13 with TRBJ2-5; D gene ambiguous. CDR1 is PRHDT, CDR2 FYEKMQ, per germline (reference sequence). The ends were cut back, 5 bases at V and 7 bases at J, with 17 bases in the middle. The CDR3 runs to 14 residues. In DNA form, the CDR3 reads TGTGCCAGCAGCGAGCGACAAGGATTTGTGACCCAGTACTTC. Translation: CASSERQGFVTQYF.

The gene calls are TRBV7-3 and TRBJ2-2, with TRBD2 identical over 10 bases. Trimming removed 0 bases from V and 4 bases from J; junction bases left unmatched: 5. The CDR3 extends over 17 amino acids. The germline gives CDR1 SGHTA, CDR2 FQGTGA. DNA for the CDR3: TGTGCCAGCAGCTTAACTCTAGCGGGAGCGCGCACCGGGGAGCTGTTTTTT. It specifies CASSLTLAGARTGELFF.